This passage covers 28 T cell receptor beta chains from one sample sequenced in a study of T cell responses to AZD1222 COVID-19 vaccine (dated by TCRdb to the early 2020s). The library was prepared using the immunoSEQ multiplex PCR assay. In its TCRdb copy, this immuneACCESS table keeps in-frame sequences only and misses some clones. Where compared with another copy, unresolved V genes explain less than half of these, and the others have no known cause. The sample table records 130,000 to 150,000 clones; 80% to 95% of these occur just once. The top ten hold over 1.5% of the sample. Interpreted using the paper, the time point label stands for: baseline before first vaccination. Sequences were derived from peripheral blood, sampled on day 0 of AZD1222 vaccination. The receptors here all came from an adult in good health.

This clone showed up just once. The genes are TRBV27 and TRBJ1-5; 7 nucleotides match TRBD1. The V gene end was trimmed by 7 bases and the J gene end by 0 bases; junction bases not matched to a gene: 15. The CDR3 runs 18 residues. The germline gives CDR1 MNHEY, CDR2 SMNVEV (reference sequence). The CDR3 reads CASTLSDRVSYSNQPQHF. DNA for the CDR3: TGTGCCAGCACCCTTTCCGACAGGGTAAGTTATAGCAATCAGCCCCAGCATTTT.

The chain recombines TRBV5-1 with TRBJ2-5, with no clear D. CDR3 length equals 13 residues. CDR1 is SGHRS and CDR2 is YFSETQ in the germline V gene. Deletions cut 5 bases from V and 2 bases from J, with 10 bases between. The CDR3 DNA reads as TGCGCCAGCAGTCGAGAGGTACAAGAGACCCAGTACTTC. It yields the protein CASSREVQETQYF.

The chain joins TRBV11-2 to TRBJ1-1; D perhaps matches TRBD1 (5 bases). This CDR3 region has 15 residues. Per the germline V gene, CDR1 is SGHAT and CDR2 is FQNNGV. V was pared by 6 bases and J by 2 bases, with 16 bases between. The DNA of the CDR3 is TGTGCCAGCAGGCCTCGGAGGGGACCAAACACTGAAGCTTTCTTT. It is translated as CASRPRRGPNTEAFF.

The rearrangement joins TRBV10-2 to TRBJ1-2; 9 bases line up with TRBD1. Trimming removed 0 bases from V and 3 bases from J; junction bases left unmatched: 2. The CDR3 loop spans 15 amino acids. Looked up from germline, CDR1 is WSHSY and CDR2 is SAAADI. The CDR3 DNA is TGCGCCAGCAGTGAGTCGGGACAGGGTGACTATGGCTACACCTTC. Its protein is CASSESGQGDYGYTF.

The gene calls are TRBV5-1 and TRBJ2-1, with D possibly TRBD2 on 6 matching bases. CDR3 size: 18 residues. Trimming removed 3 bases from V and 0 bases from J, with 19 bases in between. Germline V gene data show CDR1 as SGHRS and CDR2 as YFSETQ. In DNA, the CDR3 is TGCGCCAGCAGCTCACCTCGGGGGAGCCTAAACTCCTACAATGAGCAGTTCTTC. Translation: CASSSPRGSLNSYNEQFF.

The chain has TRBV5-1 and TRBJ2-3, with 8 nucleotides matching TRBD2. Germline-derived CDR1 and CDR2 are SGHRS and YFSETQ. Trimming took 3 bases from V and 4 from J; bases not matched to a gene: 7. The CDR3 covers 15 residues. The CDR3 loop is CASSSGLAGADTQYF. The CDR3 nucleotides read TGCGCCAGCAGCTCCGGACTAGCCGGGGCAGATACGCAGTATTTT.

The chain employs TRBV5-4 and TRBJ1-2, with a possible D match to TRBD1 (6 bases). The CDR3 loop spans 13 amino acids. V was clipped by 0 bases and J by 8 bases, with 11 bases between them. The V gene's germline CDR1 is SGHNT and CDR2 YYREEE (reference sequence). CDR3 region: CASSLDQGNGYTF. CDR3 sequence (DNA): TGTGCCAGCAGCTTGGATCAGGGGAACGGCTACACCTTC.

The chain recombines TRBV20-1 with TRBJ2-2; TRBD1 might be the D (5 bases). Germline assignment: CDR1 DFQATT and CDR2 SNEGSKA (reference sequence). This CDR3 contains 14 residues. V was clipped by 3 bases and J by 1 base, with 9 bases between them. DNA of the CDR3: TGCAGTGCTAGTATCCAGGGGAACACCGGGGAGCTGTTTTTT. Translation gives CSASIQGNTGELFF.

The chain links TRBV12-3 or TRBV12-4 to TRBJ1-5; no firm D call. The CDR3 is made up of 12 amino acids. Trimming took off 3 bases at V and 7 bases at J, with 7 bases between the two ends. Here the CDR3 DNA reads TGTGCCAGCAGTTTCGAGGGCCAGCCCCAGCATTTT. This gives the protein CASSFEGQPQHF.

For this clone: This sample includes further DNA sequences coding for the same CDR3. The V gene is TRBV18, the J gene TRBJ1-4, with D unresolved. V was pared by 2 bases and J by 2 bases, with 6 bases between. The length of the CDR3 is 14 residues. Germline lookup yields CDR1 KGHSH and CDR2 LQKENI. The CDR3 sequence: CASSPGSTNEKLFF. The CDR3 bases are TGTGCCAGCTCACCAGGGAGCACTAATGAAAAACTGTTTTTT.

This chain joins TRBV5-1 and TRBJ2-1; D unclear. This CDR3 spans 14 amino acids. V was shortened by 2 bases and J by 7 bases, with 13 bases between the two germline ends. CDR1 is SGHRS, CDR2 YFSETQ, per germline. CDR3 nucleotide sequence: TGCGCCAGCAGCTTTAGCATACCCGAGAATGAGCAGTTCTTC. The encoded protein is CASSFSIPENEQFF.

The chain links TRBV18 to TRBJ2-1, with 11 positions matching TRBD2. J gave up 0 bases and V 6 bases, and 4 bases lay outside the gene matches. The CDR3 is made up of 16 amino acids. Germline lookup yields CDR1 KGHSH and CDR2 LQKENI. For the CDR3, the DNA is TGTGCCAGCTCTTCCGGGACTAGCGGCTCCTACAATGAGCAGTTCTTC. This encodes CASSSGTSGSYNEQFF.

This rearrangement joins TRBV28 to TRBJ2-5; maybe TRBD1 (6 bases). Deletions cut 5 bases from V and 4 bases from J, with 14 bases between. Per the germline V gene, CDR1 is MDHEN and CDR2 is SYDVKM. The CDR3 is made up of 14 amino acids. CDR3 in DNA: TGTGCCAGCAGTACCACCCGGACAGCAGAGACCCAGTACTTC. Translated: CASSTTRTAETQYF.

The rearrangement uses TRBV5-1 and TRBJ2-5; a weak D match, TRBD2 (5 bases). Trimming shortened V by 7 bases and J by 9 bases, and 22 bases separated the two germline ends. The CDR3 extends over 14 amino acids. Germline CDR1 reads SGHRS; CDR2 reads YFSETQ. The CDR3 nucleotides read TGCGCCAGCGGGTCCGGGGAGTCCCTTGAGGCCCAGTACTTC. This gives the protein CASGSGESLEAQYF.

This clone was detected only once. The rearrangement links TRBV6-1 to TRBJ2-3, with D possibly matching TRBD1 (6 bases). Germline-derived CDR1 and CDR2 are MNHNS and SASEGT. V shed 3 bases and J shed 3 bases, with 7 bases lying between them. The CDR3 has 13 amino acids. CDR3 sequence reads: CASSEQGTDTQYF. The CDR3 DNA reads as TGTGCCAGCAGTGAGCAGGGGACAGATACGCAGTATTTT.

This clone has more than one count but fewer than ten. This chain joins TRBV20-1 and TRBJ1-1; a possible D gene is TRBD1 (5 bases). The germline V and J ends were trimmed by 6 bases and 5 bases, with 10 bases remaining between them. Germline V gene sequence: CDR1 DFQATT, CDR2 SNEGSKA (reference sequence). CDR3 length: 11 amino acids. DNA for the CDR3: TGCAGTGCGCGGGGGTGGACTGAAGCTTTCTTT. It translates to CSARGWTEAFF.

The V and J genes are TRBV2 and TRBJ2-1; D may be TRBD2 (6 bases). V was pared by 3 bases and J by 3 bases, with 15 bases between. The length of the CDR3 is 16 residues. Germline-derived CDR1 and CDR2 are SNHLY and FYNNEI. The CDR3 protein is CASSDPSALGYNEQFF. The CDR3 DNA reads TGTGCCAGCAGTGATCCTAGCGCCCTCGGCTACAATGAGCAGTTCTTC. Supplemented by reference TRBV2 and TRBJ2-1, the full variable domain reads EPEVTQTPSHQVTQMGQEVILRCVPISNHLYFYWYRQILGQKVEFLVSFYNNEISEKSEIFDDQFSVERPDGSNFTLKIRSTKLEDSAMYFCASSDPSALGYNEQFFGPGTRLTVL.

This chain joins TRBV25-1 and TRBJ1-3, with D maybe TRBD1 (5 bases). V shed 2 bases and J shed 0 bases, with 14 bases lying between them. CDR1 and CDR2 from the germline V gene are MGHDK and SYGVNS. The CDR3 runs to 17 residues. CDR3 sequence: CASSEPQGRISGNTIYF. For the CDR3, the DNA is TGTGCCAGCAGTGAACCCCAGGGAAGAATCTCTGGAAACACCATATATTTT.

This clone was detected only a few times. J is TRBJ2-5 and V is TRBV2; D not certain. Germline V gives CDR1 SNHLY, CDR2 FYNNEI. CDR3 length equals 12 residues. V dropped 3 bases and J dropped 13 bases, with 15 bases sitting between them. The CDR3 nucleotides are TGTGCCAGCAGTGAGCAACGGGTCCCACTGTACTTC. Translation: CASSEQRVPLYF.

On this clone itself: One junction end disagrees with the germline gene, perhaps due to a read error. The chain is built from TRBV4-1 and TRBJ1-1, with 7 nucleotides matching TRBD1. CDR1 and CDR2 (germline): MGHRA, YSYEKL. The CDR3 runs 13 residues. The CDR3 region is CASSQAMTGRLDF. CDR3 coding DNA: TGCGCCAGCAGCCAAGCTATGACAGGGAGGTTGGACTTT.

The chain employs TRBV25-1 and TRBJ2-3; D remains unclear. The CDR3 is 14 residues long. Germline lookup yields CDR1 MGHDK and CDR2 SYGVNS. V was cut by 4 bases and J by 7 bases, with 15 bases left in between. The CDR3, as DNA: TGTGCCAGCAGTGGTACCTCCGGGCCCTATACGCAGTATTTT. It codes for CASSGTSGPYTQYF.

The V and J genes are TRBV6-1 and TRBJ1-2; D ambiguous. The CDR3 is 16 amino acids. Looked up from germline, CDR1 is MNHNS and CDR2 is SASEGT. V lost 0 bases and J lost 0, with 11 bases in between. The CDR3 region is CASSEAPQPANYGYTF. The CDR3 coding sequence is TGTGCCAGCAGTGAAGCGCCACAGCCGGCTAACTATGGCTACACCTTC.

CDR3 DNA: TGCGCCAGCAGCTTGGCGGGGTTGAACTATGGCTACACCTTC. This translates into CASSLAGLNYGYTF. The gene calls are TRBV5-1 and TRBJ1-2; D unclear. The germline gives CDR1 SGHRS, CDR2 YFSETQ. The CDR3 covers 14 residues. V lost 0 bases, J lost 2 bases, and 8 bases lay in between.

This chain joins TRBV6-5 and TRBJ1-2; D possibly corresponds to TRBD1 (5 bases). V was clipped by 4 bases and J by 6 bases, with 15 bases between them. The CDR3 covers 14 residues. Germline V gene sequence: CDR1 MNHEY, CDR2 SVGAGI. CDR3 in DNA: TGTGCCAGCAGTTTGGACATCCGTCCGGATGGCTACACCTTC. This codes for CASSLDIRPDGYTF.

This chain joins TRBV2 and TRBJ1-1; no clear D gene. Trimming stripped 3 bases from V and 10 bases from J, with 9 bases between. The CDR3 is 11 amino acids. Germline CDR1 is SNHLY and CDR2 is FYNNEI. The CDR3 reads CASSDRRGAFF. Here the CDR3 DNA reads TGTGCCAGCAGTGACCGGCGAGGAGCTTTCTTT.

This rearrangement joins TRBV2 to TRBJ2-7; 14 bases are shared with TRBD2. Germline CDR1 SNHLY, CDR2 FYNNEI. CDR3 length: 16 residues. Germline trimming cut 5 bases from V and 5 bases from J; bases unmatched to any gene: 8. In DNA, the CDR3 is TGTGCCAGCAGTTTCAGGACTAGCGGGAGGAGTCACGAGCAGTACTTC. Its translation is CASSFRTSGRSHEQYF.

Here the CDR3 DNA reads TGTGCCAGCAGGGACTACCCGTACAATGAGCAGTTCTTC. Its protein is CASRDYPYNEQFF. This sequence joins TRBV5-4 and TRBJ2-1; a possible D gene is TRBD2 (6 bases). V was shortened by 5 bases and J by 4 bases, with 10 bases between the two germline ends. The CDR3 contains 13 residues. In germline, CDR1 is SGHNT, CDR2 YYREEE (reference sequence). Complete variable domain (other parts from reference TRBV5-4 and TRBJ2-1): ETGVTQSPTHLIKTRGQQVTLRCSSQSGHNTVSWYQQALGQGPQFIFQYYREEENGRGNFPPRFSGLQFPNYSSELNVNALELDDSALYLCASRDYPYNEQFFGPGTRLTVL.

The V call is TRBV27, the J call TRBJ2-2, with D tentatively TRBD1 (5 bases). The CDR3 loop spans 14 amino acids. The germline V and J ends were trimmed by 2 bases and 7 bases, with 11 bases remaining between them. Germline-derived CDR1 and CDR2 are MNHEY and SMNVEV (reference sequence). For the CDR3, the DNA is TGTGCCAGCAGTTTAAGGCAGGGTGTCGGGGAGCTGTTTTTT. It encodes CASSLRQGVGELFF.